What follows are 2 T cell receptor beta chains derived from one specimen sequenced in a study of cytomegalovirus exposure and HLA in healthy donors (dated by TCRdb to about 2017). Receptors were amplified or captured by the immunoSEQ multiplex PCR assay. Drawn from immuneACCESS, this table holds only the in-frame rearrangements with V and J called that TCRdb kept. Clones are partly lost; checked studies trace under half to an unresolved V gene and leave the rest unexplained. The sample records 60,000 or so clones, about 93% of which are singletons. 2% to 2.5% of the sample is taken by the ten largest. Sequencing was done on a sample of PBMCs. These TCRs come from a man aged 18 to 35 in good health and CMV-seronegative.

In this sample, this clone turned up once. The chain combines TRBV28 with TRBJ1-5; 10 bases line up with TRBD1. Unmatched junction bases numbered 8, after V lost 6 bases and J lost 6 bases. Germline lookup yields CDR1 MDHEN and CDR2 SYDVKM. The CDR3 sequence is 15 residues long. The CDR3 protein is CASSPGTGVGQPQHF. The DNA for the CDR3 is TGTGCCAGCAGCCCCGGGACAGGGGTAGGTCAGCCCCAGCATTTT. The whole variable domain, remainder taken from reference TRBV28 and TRBJ1-5, is DVKVTQSSRYLVKRTGEKVFLECVQDMDHENMFWYRQDPGLGLRLIYFSYDVKMKEKGDIPEGYSVSREKKERFSLILESASTNQTSMYLCASSPGTGVGQPQHFGDGTRLSIL.

The chain carries TRBV28 and TRBJ2-1; 7 bases line up with TRBD2. V lost 3 bases and J lost 6; bases outside the gene matches: 8. Germline values: CDR1 MDHEN, CDR2 SYDVKM. The CDR3 is 15 amino acids. The CDR3 protein is CASSFAGEFSNEQFF. The CDR3 nucleotides are TGTGCCAGCAGTTTTGCGGGAGAGTTCTCCAATGAGCAGTTCTTC.